The 28 T cell receptor beta chains presented below share a single source sample, sequenced in a study of blood T cells in healthy people across ages (dated by TCRdb to about 2015). The library relied on 5' RACE. Sequenced using an Illumina HiSeq 2500. A second PCR of 7 to 11 cycles was run with a J-beta primer mix and a sample-barcoded 5' primer. TCRdb reworked the public reads: Q25 trimming with fastp, MiXCR clone assembly, productive beta chains retained. Every distinct CDR3 protein forms one entry, paired with its most common genes and DNA. Across this sample there are 700,000 to 900,000 distinct CDR3 sequences, with roughly 26% seen only once. Under 3% of the sample rests with the top ten. The data also belong to a second study, concerning T cells of mothers and their children.

The specimen sequenced was blood. These TCRs come from a boy aged 5-17 years in good health.

This clonotype was counted a few times. This chain joins TRBV6-2 or TRBV6-3 and TRBJ2-1, with unresolved D. The CDR3 consists of 13 residues. V lost 8 bases and J lost 1, with 9 bases in between. The V gene's germline CDR1 is MNHEY and CDR2 SVGEGT. In DNA, the CDR3 is TGTGCCAGCCGACCCGGATCCTACAATGAGCAGTTCTTC. Its translation is CASRPGSYNEQFF.

The chain links TRBV11-2 to TRBJ1-4, with TRBD1 as a possible D gene (6 bases). The CDR3 consists of 15 residues. The V end was cut by 5 bases, the J end by 8 bases, with 18 bases between. Germline V gene lookup returns CDR1 SGHAT and CDR2 FQNNGV. The chain's CDR3 is CASSPRQESYEKLFF. The CDR3 nucleotides read TGTGCCAGCAGCCCGCGACAGGAATCTTACGAAAAACTGTTTTTT.

The V gene is TRBV29-1, the J gene TRBJ2-2; D remains unclear. Per germline, CDR1 SQVTM and CDR2 ANQGSEA. V shed 7 bases and J shed 3 bases, with 15 bases lying between them. The CDR3 sequence is 14 residues long. CDR3 sequence reads: CSAGRTDYTGELFF. The CDR3 DNA follows: TGCAGCGCAGGACGGACGGATTACACCGGGGAGCTGTTTTTT.

This chain joins TRBV20-1 and TRBJ2-4; 8 bases agree with TRBD2. CDR3 length equals 15 residues. V lost 3 bases, J lost 4 bases, and 8 bases stayed unmatched. Germline CDR1 DFQATT, CDR2 SNEGSKA (reference sequence). CDR3 loop: CSASRGRGAKNIQYF. CDR3 nucleotides: TGCAGTGCTAGTCGGGGGCGGGGGGCTAAAAACATTCAGTACTTC.

This clonotype was seen a handful of times. The gene calls are TRBV2 and TRBJ2-3; the D gene is possibly TRBD2 (6 bases). Germline CDR1 is SNHLY and CDR2 is FYNNEI. The CDR3 loop spans 15 amino acids. V lost 7 bases to trimming and J lost 0 bases, with 14 bases between them. The CDR3 reads CASTPGTPSTDTQYF. DNA of the CDR3: TGTGCCAGCACTCCCGGGACTCCTAGCACAGATACGCAGTATTTT.

V gene TRBV7-2 combines with J gene TRBJ1-5; TRBD1 matches 10 bases. The CDR3 runs 17 residues. The germline V gene encodes CDR1 SGHTA and CDR2 FQGNSA. V gave up 1 base and J gave up 4 bases; unmatched junction bases: 7. The chain's CDR3 is CASSLEGRQGANQPQHF. The DNA for the CDR3 is TGTGCCAGCAGCTTAGAAGGGCGACAGGGGGCGAATCAGCCCCAGCATTTT.

This clonotype was picked up a small number of times. This chain connects TRBV7-3 to TRBJ2-7; D uncertain. The germline V and J ends were trimmed by 5 bases and 3 bases, with 11 bases remaining between them. CDR3 length: 13 residues. Germline-derived CDR1 and CDR2 are SGHTA and FQGTGA. The CDR3 sequence: CASSAGYSYEQYF. For the CDR3, the DNA is TGTGCCAGCAGCGCCGGATACAGCTACGAGCAGTACTTC.

This clonotype was observed many times. The chain combines TRBV13 with TRBJ2-3; maybe TRBD1 (9 bases). The germline gives CDR1 PRHDT, CDR2 FYEKMQ (reference sequence). V was pared by 5 bases and J by 3 bases, with 21 bases between. This CDR3 region has 17 residues. In DNA, the CDR3 is TGTGCCAGCAGCCCAACCTCGGGGGGGACAGGGACAGATACGCAGTATTTT. Translating it yields CASSPTSGGTGTDTQYF. Combining the CDR3 with reference TRBV13 and TRBJ2-3 gives the whole variable domain AAGVIQSPRHLIKEKRETATLKCYPIPRHDTVYWYQQGPGQDPQFLISFYEKMQSDKGSIPDRFSAQQFSDYHSELNMSSLELGDSALYFCASSPTSGGTGTDTQYFGPGTRLTVL.

The chain joins TRBV27 to TRBJ2-3, with TRBD1 identical over 7 bases. Unmatched junction bases numbered 3, after V lost 1 base and J lost 2 bases. This CDR3 is 15 amino acids long. The germline gives CDR1 MNHEY, CDR2 SMNVEV (reference sequence). The CDR3 sequence: CASSLYEGATDTQYF. The CDR3 DNA follows: TGTGCCAGCAGTTTATATGAGGGGGCCACAGATACGCAGTATTTT.

The chain has TRBV19 and TRBJ2-5, with D perhaps TRBD2 (5 bases). The J call may be incorrect, as the DNA end agrees better with TRBJ2-1. CDR1 and CDR2 from the germline V gene are LNHDA and SQIVND (reference sequence). The CDR3 consists of 13 residues. The CDR3 bases are TGTGCCAGTACTTCCACTAGACTGGGTGAGCAGTTCTTC. Protein sequence: CASTSTRLGEQFF.

The chain combines TRBV20-1 with TRBJ2-3, with D uncertain. This CDR3 is built from 14 residues. From germline, CDR1 is DFQATT and CDR2 SNEGSKA (reference sequence). Trimming pared 4 bases from V and 4 bases from J, leaving 15 bases between. The CDR3 loop is CSATPLIGADTQYF. In DNA form, the CDR3 reads TGCAGTGCTACCCCTTTAATCGGAGCAGATACGCAGTATTTT.

This clonotype was observed a few times. The rearrangement links TRBV4-1 to TRBJ2-7, with 7 bases aligning to TRBD2. Trimming removed 2 bases from V and 3 bases from J; junction bases left unmatched: 7. The CDR3 spans 15 residues. CDR1 MGHRA and CDR2 YSYEKL come from the germline V gene. Here the CDR3 reads CASSQKRGPYYEQYF. The CDR3 DNA is TGCGCCAGCAGCCAAAAGCGGGGCCCCTACTACGAGCAGTACTTC.

V usage is TRBV27 and J usage is TRBJ2-5, with a tentative D call TRBD1 (6 bases). The DNA end is a closer match to TRBJ2-7, so the J assignment may be wrong. The CDR3 spans 14 residues. Germline CDR1 is MNHEY and CDR2 is SMNVEV (reference sequence). In DNA, the CDR3 is TGTGCCAGCAGTTTATCAGGACAGACTTACGAGCAGTACTTC. It specifies CASSLSGQTYEQYF.

The chain employs TRBV12-3 or TRBV12-4 and TRBJ2-1; D could derive from TRBD1 or TRBD2 (5 bases each). V shed 3 bases and J shed 3 bases, with 12 bases lying between them. The CDR3 extends over 15 amino acids. As DNA, the CDR3 is TGTGCCAGCAGTTTTGTAGGGGCGGGCTACAATGAGCAGTTCTTC. It yields the protein CASSFVGAGYNEQFF.

In its sample, this clonotype was seen a few times. V usage is TRBV10-1 and J usage is TRBJ2-1; D unclear. V shed 4 bases and J shed 4 bases, with 8 bases lying between them. Germline CDR1 WNHNN, CDR2 SYGVQD (reference sequence). The length of the CDR3 is 13 residues. The CDR3 nucleotides are TGCGCCAGCAGTGCCCAGATTTACAATGAGCAGTTCTTC. It translates to CASSAQIYNEQFF.

In this sample, this clonotype turned up once. The V gene is TRBV12-3 or TRBV12-4, the J gene TRBJ2-2; TRBD1 might be the D (6 bases). CDR3 length equals 14 residues. V was pared by 6 bases and J by 4 bases, with 12 bases between. CDR3 nucleotides: TGTGCCAGCAGGTGGACAGAACTCACCGGGGAGCTGTTTTTT. It yields the protein CASRWTELTGELFF.

The V call is TRBV12-3 or TRBV12-4, the J call TRBJ2-5; 9 nucleotides match TRBD1. J gave up 1 base and V 5 bases, and 8 bases lay outside the gene matches. The CDR3 covers 16 residues. The CDR3 bases are TGTGCCAGCAGTCCTTCCCCGGGACAGGGCCAAGAGACCCAGTACTTC. Protein sequence: CASSPSPGQGQETQYF.

This clonotype was recorded a few times. The rearrangement joins TRBV4-1 to TRBJ2-5; 9 bases are shared with TRBD1. There are 20 residues in the CDR3. Unmatched junction bases numbered 15, after V lost 1 base and J lost 0 bases. Germline-derived CDR1 and CDR2 are MGHRA and YSYEKL. DNA for the CDR3: TGCGCCAGCAGCCAAGTTGGGGTGAACAGGGGGCGCTTTTACCAAGAGACCCAGTACTTC. It specifies CASSQVGVNRGRFYQETQYF.

The CDR3 nucleotides read TGCAGCGTTGGCCTACCCGGGGAGCTGTTTTTT. Translating gives CSVGLPGELFF. The chain links TRBV29-1 to TRBJ2-2; D unresolved. The CDR3 extends over 11 amino acids. Germline CDR1 and CDR2: SQVTM and ANQGSEA. V lost 4 bases and J 6 bases, leaving 6 bases between the germline ends.

This sequence joins TRBV7-9 and TRBJ1-1; D possibly corresponds to TRBD1 (5 bases). CDR1 is SEHNR and CDR2 is FQNEAQ in the germline V gene (reference sequence). The length of the CDR3 is 12 residues. Between the trimmed V and J ends, which lost 5 bases and 5 bases, there was a span of 9 bases. The CDR3 is CASSVRQTEAFF. DNA of the CDR3: TGTGCCAGCAGCGTCAGACAGACTGAAGCTTTCTTT.

Only a few counts were recorded for this clonotype. The V call is TRBV20-1, the J call TRBJ2-5; TRBD2 matches at 9 bases. The CDR3 is made up of 14 amino acids. Germline CDR1 DFQATT, CDR2 SNEGSKA (reference sequence). J gave up 5 bases and V 7 bases, and 11 bases lay outside the gene matches. The chain's CDR3 is CSGGTSWPGETQYF. The CDR3 nucleotides are TGCAGTGGAGGGACTAGCTGGCCGGGGGAGACCCAGTACTTC.

This clonotype was seen only a few times. The chain is built from TRBV6-5 and TRBJ1-1, with unresolved D. V lost 10 bases, J lost 2 bases, and 17 bases lay in between. Germline V gene sequence: CDR1 MNHEY, CDR2 SVGAGI. The CDR3 is made up of 14 amino acids. In DNA form, the CDR3 reads TGTGCCACTCACAGTCTAAGGAGAAACACTGAAGCTTTCTTT. Translation: CATHSLRRNTEAFF.

The sample holds a few counts of this clonotype. V is TRBV29-1 and J is TRBJ2-5; possible D gene TRBD1, 6 bases. The tail of the sequence fits TRBJ2-1 better, so the J call may be wrong. Germline V gives CDR1 SQVTM, CDR2 ANQGSEA. The CDR3 is 12 residues long. The CDR3 sequence: CSAFYRDNEQFF. Written as DNA, the CDR3 is TGCAGCGCCTTCTACAGGGATAATGAGCAGTTCTTC.

The CDR3 loop reads CASSSAISTDTQYF. The DNA of the CDR3 is TGCGCCAGCAGCTCCGCTATTAGCACAGATACGCAGTATTTT. The V gene is TRBV5-1, the J gene TRBJ2-3; D remains ambiguous. Trimming removed 3 bases at V and 0 bases at J, with 8 bases between. Germline-derived CDR1 and CDR2 are SGHRS and YFSETQ. This CDR3 is built from 14 residues.

This clonotype was seen a handful of times. J is TRBJ2-5 and V is TRBV24-1; maybe TRBD2 (6 bases). The DNA end is a closer match to TRBJ2-7, so the J assignment may be wrong. This CDR3 is 17 amino acids long. Germline V CDR1 and CDR2: KGHDR, SFDVKD. The CDR3 region has the DNA TGTGCCACCAGTGCCCCGGAGGGACTGGGCCATCAGGACGAGCAGTACTTC. Translating gives CATSAPEGLGHQDEQYF.

This clonotype turned up a few times. The CDR3: CSAERLAGVNEQFF. The CDR3 DNA sequence: TGCAGTGCCGAACGACTAGCGGGGGTCAATGAGCAGTTCTTC. The rearrangement links TRBV20-1 to TRBJ2-5, with 12 bases identical to TRBD2. The J call may not be correct, given that the DNA end is closer to TRBJ2-1. The CDR3 runs to 14 residues. Germline V gene lookup returns CDR1 DFQATT and CDR2 SNEGSKA (reference sequence).

The V gene is TRBV18, the J gene TRBJ1-3; D not certain. The CDR3 consists of 15 residues. V lost 2 bases and J 0 bases, leaving 8 bases between the germline ends. Germline V gene sequence: CDR1 KGHSH, CDR2 LQKENI. The CDR3 DNA reads TGTGCCAGCTCACCAGGGGTTCTCTCTGGAAACACCATATATTTT. Protein: CASSPGVLSGNTIYF.

The V gene is TRBV6-2 or TRBV6-3, the J gene TRBJ2-5; 7 nucleotides line up with TRBD2. The J call may be in error: the DNA end matches TRBJ2-7 better. CDR3 length: 14 residues. Germline V gives CDR1 MNHEY, CDR2 SVGEGT. The CDR3: CASRTSGGGYEQYF. In DNA form, the CDR3 reads TGTGCCAGCAGGACATCAGGCGGGGGCTACGAGCAGTACTTC.